The present T cell receptor (beta chain) was sequenced within a study of blood T cell repertoires in COVID-19. In the study's own analysis: Quantification of nucleated cells was approximated via reference gene primer amplification. TCRdb's copy holds only in-frame clones and misses some; the assay was immunoSEQ multiplex PCR. Clone size and the V and J calls come from that table; the DNA yielded D and trimming. Of 80,000 to 95,000 clones listed, under 85% are singletons. The junction had 6 bases not matched to a gene; V was cut back by 3 bases and J by 3 bases. There are 15 residues in the CDR3. The germline CDR1 and CDR2 sequences are KGHSH and LQKENI.

Sequencing was done on a sample of peripheral blood. The V and J genes are TRBV18 and TRBJ2-3, with 7 bases aligning to TRBD2. This clonotype was sampled from a human donor in a cohort sampled during active COVID-19. The CDR3 here is CASSPLVGGTDTQYF. The CDR3 nucleotides read TGTGCCAGCTCACCCCTTGTGGGGGGGACAGATACGCAGTATTTT.